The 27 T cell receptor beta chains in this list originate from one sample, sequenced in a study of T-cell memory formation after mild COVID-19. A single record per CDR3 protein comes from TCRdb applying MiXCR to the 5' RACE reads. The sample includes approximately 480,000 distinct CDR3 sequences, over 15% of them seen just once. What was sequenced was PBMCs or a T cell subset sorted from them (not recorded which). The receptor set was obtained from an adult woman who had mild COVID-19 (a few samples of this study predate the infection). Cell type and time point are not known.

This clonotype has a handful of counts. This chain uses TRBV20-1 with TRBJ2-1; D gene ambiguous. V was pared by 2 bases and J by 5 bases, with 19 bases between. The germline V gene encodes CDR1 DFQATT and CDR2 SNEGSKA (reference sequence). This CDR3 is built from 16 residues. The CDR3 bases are TGCAGTGCTAGATCGGATGGCTTTTCAACGAACAATGAGCAGTTCTTC. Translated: CSARSDGFSTNNEQFF.

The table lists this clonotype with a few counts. CDR3 in DNA: TGTGCCAGCAGCCTTGACAGGGGTTCACGCAATGAGCAGTTCTTC. Translating it yields CASSLDRGSRNEQFF. This sequence joins TRBV7-2 and TRBJ2-1, with 8 nucleotides matching TRBD1. Trimming cost V 5 bases and J 6 bases; bases outside gene matches: 9. The germline gives CDR1 SGHTA, CDR2 FQGNSA. The CDR3 has 15 amino acids. The full variable domain, in which reference TRBV7-2 and TRBJ2-1 provide the parts outside the CDR3, is GAGVSQSPSNKVTEKGKDVELRCDPISGHTALYWYRQSLGQGLEFLIYFQGNSAPDKSGLPSDRFSAERTGGSVSTLTIQRTQQEDSAVYLCASSLDRGSRNEQFFGPGTRLTVL.

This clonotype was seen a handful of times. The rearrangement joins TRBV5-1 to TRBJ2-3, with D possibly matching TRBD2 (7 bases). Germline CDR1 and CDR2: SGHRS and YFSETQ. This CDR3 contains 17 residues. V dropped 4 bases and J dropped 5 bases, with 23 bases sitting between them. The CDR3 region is CASSRTERGAYGDTQYF. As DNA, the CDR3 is TGCGCCAGCAGCCGAACCGAACGGGGGGCTTATGGAGATACGCAGTATTTT.

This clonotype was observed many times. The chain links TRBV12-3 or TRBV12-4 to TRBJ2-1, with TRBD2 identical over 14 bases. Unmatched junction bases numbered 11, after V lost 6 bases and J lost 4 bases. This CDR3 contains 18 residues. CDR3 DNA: TGTGCCAGCAGCATCTGGACTAGCGGGAGGCTGGGGTACAATGAGCAGTTCTTC. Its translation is CASSIWTSGRLGYNEQFF.

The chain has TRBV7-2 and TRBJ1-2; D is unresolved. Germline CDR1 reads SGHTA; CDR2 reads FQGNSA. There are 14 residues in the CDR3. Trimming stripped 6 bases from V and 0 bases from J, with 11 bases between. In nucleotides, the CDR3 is TGTGCCAGCAGGGCCGTCTTAGCTAACTATGGCTACACCTTC. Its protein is CASRAVLANYGYTF. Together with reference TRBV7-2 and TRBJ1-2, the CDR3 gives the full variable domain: GAGVSQSPSNKVTEKGKDVELRCDPISGHTALYWYRQSLGQGLEFLIYFQGNSAPDKSGLPSDRFSAERTGGSVSTLTIQRTQQEDSAVYLCASRAVLANYGYTFGSGTRLTVV.

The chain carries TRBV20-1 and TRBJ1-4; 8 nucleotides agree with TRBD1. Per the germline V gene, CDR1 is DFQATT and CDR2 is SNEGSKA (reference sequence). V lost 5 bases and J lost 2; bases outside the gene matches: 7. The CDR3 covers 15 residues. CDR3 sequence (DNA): TGCAGTGCTCGGTGGGGACAGGTGACTAATGAAAAACTGTTTTTT. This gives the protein CSARWGQVTNEKLFF.

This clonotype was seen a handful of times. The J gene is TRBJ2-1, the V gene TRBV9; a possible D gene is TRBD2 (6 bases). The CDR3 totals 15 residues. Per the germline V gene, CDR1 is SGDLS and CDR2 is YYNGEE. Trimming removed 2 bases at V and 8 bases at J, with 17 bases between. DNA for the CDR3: TGTGCCAGCAGCGTGACGGAGGGCCTTATAGATGAGCAGTTCTTC. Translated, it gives CASSVTEGLIDEQFF.

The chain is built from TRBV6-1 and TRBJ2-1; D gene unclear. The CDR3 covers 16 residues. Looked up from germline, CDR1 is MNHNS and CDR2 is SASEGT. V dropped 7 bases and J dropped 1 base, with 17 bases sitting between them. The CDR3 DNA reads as TGTGCCAGCATGGTCCTCCGACGCGCATCCTACAATGAGCAGTTCTTC. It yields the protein CASMVLRRASYNEQFF.

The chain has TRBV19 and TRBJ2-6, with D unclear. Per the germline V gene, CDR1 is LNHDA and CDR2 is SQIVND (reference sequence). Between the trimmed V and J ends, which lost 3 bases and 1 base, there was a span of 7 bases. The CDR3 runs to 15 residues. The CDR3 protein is CASSILLSGANVLTF. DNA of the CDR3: TGTGCCAGTAGTATTTTACTATCTGGGGCCAACGTCCTGACTTTC.

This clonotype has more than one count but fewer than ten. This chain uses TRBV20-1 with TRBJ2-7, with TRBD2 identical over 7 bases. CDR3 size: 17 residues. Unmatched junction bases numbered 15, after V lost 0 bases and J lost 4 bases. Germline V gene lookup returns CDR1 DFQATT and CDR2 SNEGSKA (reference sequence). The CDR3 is CSARDLGASGNLYEQYF. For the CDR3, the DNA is TGCAGTGCTAGAGATCTTGGGGCTAGCGGTAATTTATACGAGCAGTACTTC.

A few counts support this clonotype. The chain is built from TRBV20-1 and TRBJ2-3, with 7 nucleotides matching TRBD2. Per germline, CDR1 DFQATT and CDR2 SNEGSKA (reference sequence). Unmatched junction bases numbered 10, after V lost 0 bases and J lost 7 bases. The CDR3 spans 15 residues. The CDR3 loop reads CSARDIREDFNTQYF. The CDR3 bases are TGCAGTGCTAGAGATATCCGGGAGGATTTCAATACGCAGTATTTT.

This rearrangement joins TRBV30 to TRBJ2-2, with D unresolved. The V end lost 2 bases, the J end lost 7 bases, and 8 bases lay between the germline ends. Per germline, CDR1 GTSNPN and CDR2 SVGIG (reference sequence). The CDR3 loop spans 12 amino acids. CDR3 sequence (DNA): TGTGCCTGGAGTCTTGTCGGCGGGGAGCTGTTTTTT. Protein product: CAWSLVGGELFF.

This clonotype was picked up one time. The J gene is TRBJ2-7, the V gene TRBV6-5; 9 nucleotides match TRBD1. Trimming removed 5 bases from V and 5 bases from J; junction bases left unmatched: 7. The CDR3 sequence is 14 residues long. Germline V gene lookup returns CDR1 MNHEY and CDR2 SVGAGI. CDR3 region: CASSKRTGANEQYF. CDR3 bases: TGTGCCAGCAGTAAACGGACAGGGGCTAACGAGCAGTACTTC.

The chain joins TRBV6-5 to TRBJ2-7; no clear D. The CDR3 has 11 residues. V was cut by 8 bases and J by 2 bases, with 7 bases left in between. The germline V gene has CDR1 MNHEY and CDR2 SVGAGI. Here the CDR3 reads CASATPYEQYF. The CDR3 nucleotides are TGTGCCAGCGCGACCCCCTACGAGCAGTACTTC.

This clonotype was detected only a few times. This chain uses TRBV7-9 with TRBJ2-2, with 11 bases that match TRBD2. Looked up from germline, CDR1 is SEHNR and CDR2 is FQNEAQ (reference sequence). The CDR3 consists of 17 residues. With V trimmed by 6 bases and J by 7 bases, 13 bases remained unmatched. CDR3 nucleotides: TGTGCCAGCAGGACCTCCGGACTAGCGGGTCGGGACGGGGAGCTGTTTTTT. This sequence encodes CASRTSGLAGRDGELFF.

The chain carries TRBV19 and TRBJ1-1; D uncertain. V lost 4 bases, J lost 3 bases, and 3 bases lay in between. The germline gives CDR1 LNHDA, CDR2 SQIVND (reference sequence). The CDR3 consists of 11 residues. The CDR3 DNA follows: TGTGCCAGTAGTACCTACACTGAAGCTTTCTTT. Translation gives CASSTYTEAFF.

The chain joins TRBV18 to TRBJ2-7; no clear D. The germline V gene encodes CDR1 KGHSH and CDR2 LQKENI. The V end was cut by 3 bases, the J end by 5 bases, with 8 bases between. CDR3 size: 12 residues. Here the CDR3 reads CASSPPYDEQYF. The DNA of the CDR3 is TGTGCCAGCTCACCTCCTTATGACGAGCAGTACTTC.

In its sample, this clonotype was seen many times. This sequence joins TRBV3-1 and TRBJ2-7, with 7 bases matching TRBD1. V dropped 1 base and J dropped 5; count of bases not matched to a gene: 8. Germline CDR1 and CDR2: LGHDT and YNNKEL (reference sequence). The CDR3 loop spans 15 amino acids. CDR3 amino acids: CASSQGIRTGDEQYF. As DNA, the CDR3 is TGTGCCAGCAGCCAAGGAATCCGCACAGGGGACGAGCAGTACTTC.

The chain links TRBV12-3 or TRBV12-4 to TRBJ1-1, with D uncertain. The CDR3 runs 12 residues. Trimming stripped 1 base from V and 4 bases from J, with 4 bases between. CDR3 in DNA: TGTGCCAGCAGTTTAGGGATCACTGAAGCTTTCTTT. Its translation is CASSLGITEAFF.

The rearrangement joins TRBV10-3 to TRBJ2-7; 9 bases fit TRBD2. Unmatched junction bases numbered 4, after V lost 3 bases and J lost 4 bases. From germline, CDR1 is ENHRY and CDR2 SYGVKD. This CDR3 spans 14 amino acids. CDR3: CAISDSGRLYEQYF. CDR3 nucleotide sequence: TGTGCCATCAGTGACAGCGGGAGGCTTTACGAGCAGTACTTC.

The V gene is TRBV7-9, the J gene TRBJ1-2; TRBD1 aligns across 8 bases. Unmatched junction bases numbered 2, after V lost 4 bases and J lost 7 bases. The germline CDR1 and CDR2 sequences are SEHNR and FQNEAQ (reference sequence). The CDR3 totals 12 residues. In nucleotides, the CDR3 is TGTGCCAGCAGCTACCAGGGGGCTGGCTACACCTTC. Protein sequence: CASSYQGAGYTF. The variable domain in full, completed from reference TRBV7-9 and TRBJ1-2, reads DTGVSQNPRHKITKRGQNVTFRCDPISEHNRLYWYRQTLGQGPEFLTYFQNEAQLEKSRLLSDRFSAERPKGSFSTLEIQRTEQGDSAMYLCASSYQGAGYTFGSGTRLTVV.

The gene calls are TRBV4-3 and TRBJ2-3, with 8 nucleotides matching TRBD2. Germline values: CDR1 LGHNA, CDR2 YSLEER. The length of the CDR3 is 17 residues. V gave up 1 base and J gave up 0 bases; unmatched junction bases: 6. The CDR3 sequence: CASSQGSSGSSTDTQYF. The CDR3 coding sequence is TGCGCCAGCAGCCAAGGATCTAGCGGGTCTAGCACAGATACGCAGTATTTT.

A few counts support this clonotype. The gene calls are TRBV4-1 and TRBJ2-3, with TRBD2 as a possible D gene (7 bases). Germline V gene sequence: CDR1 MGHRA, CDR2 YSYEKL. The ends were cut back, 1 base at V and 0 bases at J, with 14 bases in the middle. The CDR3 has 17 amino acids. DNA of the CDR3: TGCGCCAGCAGCCAAGTGCTTGGGGGGGCTAGCACAGATACGCAGTATTTT. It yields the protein CASSQVLGGASTDTQYF.

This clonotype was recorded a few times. CDR3 residues: CASSSWTTGIEETQYF. The CDR3 DNA sequence: TGTGCCAGCAGCTCTTGGACGACAGGGATCGAAGAGACCCAGTACTTC. The chain recombines TRBV5-4 with TRBJ2-5; 7 positions match TRBD1. Trimming took 3 bases from V and 3 from J; bases not matched to a gene: 11. The CDR3 totals 16 residues. In germline, CDR1 is SGHNT, CDR2 YYREEE (reference sequence).

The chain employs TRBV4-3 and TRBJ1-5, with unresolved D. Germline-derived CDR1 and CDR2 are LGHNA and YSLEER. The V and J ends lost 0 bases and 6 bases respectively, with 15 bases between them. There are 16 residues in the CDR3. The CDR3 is CASSQEAPPNSQPQHF. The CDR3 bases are TGCGCCAGCAGCCAAGAAGCCCCCCCGAACAGTCAGCCCCAGCATTTT.

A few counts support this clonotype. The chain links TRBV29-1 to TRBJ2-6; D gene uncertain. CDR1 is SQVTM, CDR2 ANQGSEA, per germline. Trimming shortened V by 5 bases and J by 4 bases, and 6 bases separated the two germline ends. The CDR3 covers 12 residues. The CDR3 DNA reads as TGCAGCGTTAGTTCCGGGGCCAACGTCCTGACTTTC. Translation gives CSVSSGANVLTF.

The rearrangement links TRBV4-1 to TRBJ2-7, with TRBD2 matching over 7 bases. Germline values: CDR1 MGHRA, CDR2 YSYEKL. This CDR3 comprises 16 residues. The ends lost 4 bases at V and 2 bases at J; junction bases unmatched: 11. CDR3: CASSRVVAGVTYEQYF. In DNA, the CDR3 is TGCGCCAGCAGCCGCGTTGTTGCGGGGGTTACCTACGAGCAGTACTTC.